A selection of T cell receptor beta chains follows, all from one sample in a study of neurological immune-mediated disorders. TCRdb used MiXCR to reprocess the 5' RACE reads, holding one entry per CDR3 protein. The repertoire includes 45,000 to 60,000 distinct CDR3 sequences, about 2.5% of them detected once, and about 3% sits in the top ten. Sequencing was done on a sample of PBMCs. These receptors all come from a man aged 45 to 65 with multiple sclerosis. Both conserved end residues are part of each CDR3. The order of the fields is clone size, J gene, D gene, V gene, CDR3 DNA, CDR3 protein. The D gene is left open where the match is weak. Only some rows state a clone size, as once, few, many or a class for expanded clones.

clone size: many; J gene: TRBJ1-5; D gene: TRBD1; V gene: TRBV20-1; CDR3 DNA: TGCAGTGCTAGAGATCCACAGGGGGCGTATCAGCCCCAGCATTTT; CDR3 protein: CSARDPQGAYQPQHF
clone size: many; J gene: TRBJ2-5; D gene: .; V gene: TRBV7-2; CDR3 DNA: TGTGCCAGCAGCAGCGCGGGGTCCCGAAGGGAGACCCAGTACTTC; CDR3 protein: CASSSAGSRRETQYF
clone size: many; J gene: TRBJ2-1; D gene: .; V gene: TRBV3-1; CDR3 DNA: TGTGCCAGCAGCCCTCTACTAGGCGAGCAGTTCTTC; CDR3 protein: CASSPLLGEQFF
clone size: few; J gene: TRBJ1-5; D gene: .; V gene: TRBV7-8; CDR3 DNA: TGTGCCAGCGAAGTGGGGCTTAGGAGCAATCAGCCCCAGCATTTT; CDR3 protein: CASEVGLRSNQPQHF
clone size: few; J gene: TRBJ1-2; D gene: TRBD1; V gene: TRBV6-5; CDR3 DNA: TGTGACAGCAGTACAGGGGGACCAGGCTACACCTTC; CDR3 protein: CDSSTGGPGYTF
clone size: many; J gene: TRBJ2-7; D gene: .; V gene: TRBV20-1; CDR3 DNA: TGCAGTGCCGACCGGGACCACTACGAGCAGTACTTC; CDR3 protein: CSADRDHYEQYF
clone size: many; J gene: TRBJ2-1; D gene: .; V gene: TRBV7-9; CDR3 DNA: TGTGCCAGCAGCTTTGGGGGAGAGCCCGATGAGCAGTTCTTC; CDR3 protein: CASSFGGEPDEQFF
clone size: many; J gene: TRBJ1-1; D gene: .; V gene: TRBV5-1; CDR3 DNA: TGCGCCAGCAAAGCCAAGGTGAACACTGAAGCTTTCTTT; CDR3 protein: CASKAKVNTEAFF
clone size: many; J gene: TRBJ2-7; D gene: .; V gene: TRBV12-3/TRBV12-4; CDR3 DNA: TGTGCCAGCAGTTTAGGGAGCTCCTACGAGCAGTACTTC; CDR3 protein: CASSLGSSYEQYF
clone size: many; J gene: TRBJ2-5; D gene: .; V gene: TRBV28; CDR3 DNA: TGTGCCAGCAGTTTGATTGGGCAAGAGACCCAGTACTTC; CDR3 protein: CASSLIGQETQYF
clone size: many; J gene: TRBJ2-7; D gene: .; V gene: TRBV6-2/TRBV6-3; CDR3 DNA: TGTGCCAGCAGCACCCCAGACTACCCCTACGAGCAGTACTTC; CDR3 protein: CASSTPDYPYEQYF
clone size: .; J gene: TRBJ2-2; D gene: .; V gene: TRBV4-1; CDR3 DNA: TGCGCCAGCAGCGAGAGGTCCGGAATCGCGACAAACACCGGGGAGCTGTTTTTT; CDR3 protein: CASSERSGIATNTGELFF
clone size: medium-sized; J gene: TRBJ1-2; D gene: TRBD1; V gene: TRBV5-1; CDR3 DNA: TGCGCCAGCAGCAGCCTGACAGGGGGCTATGGCTACACCTTC; CDR3 protein: CASSSLTGGYGYTF
clone size: many; J gene: TRBJ1-1; D gene: TRBD1; V gene: TRBV12-3/TRBV12-4; CDR3 DNA: TGTGCCAGCAGTCAACGACAGGGTAGCGCTTTCTTT; CDR3 protein: CASSQRQGSAFF
clone size: many; J gene: TRBJ2-1; D gene: .; V gene: TRBV28; CDR3 DNA: TGTGCCAGCAGCTTCAACCGGGGGGCTTACAATGAGCAGTTCTTC; CDR3 protein: CASSFNRGAYNEQFF
clone size: many; J gene: TRBJ2-5; D gene: TRBD1; V gene: TRBV7-6; CDR3 DNA: TGTGCCAGCAGCCGTGGGGACAGGGTGGATAAGACCCAGTACTTC; CDR3 protein: CASSRGDRVDKTQYF
clone size: many; J gene: TRBJ2-5; D gene: .; V gene: TRBV5-1; CDR3 DNA: TGCGCCAGCAGCGTAAGACAGAACGGAGAGACCCAGTACTTC; CDR3 protein: CASSVRQNGETQYF
clone size: many; J gene: TRBJ1-3; D gene: .; V gene: TRBV20-1; CDR3 DNA: TGCAGTGCCACCGGGGGTTCTGGAAACACCATATATTTT; CDR3 protein: CSATGGSGNTIYF
clone size: .; J gene: TRBJ2-5; D gene: .; V gene: TRBV6-2/TRBV6-3; CDR3 DNA: TGTGCCAGCAGTTACCCCGCAGGGTTCCTTCAAGAGACCCAGTACTTC; CDR3 protein: CASSYPAGFLQETQYF
clone size: many; J gene: TRBJ2-3; D gene: TRBD2; V gene: TRBV27; CDR3 DNA: TGTGCCAGCAGTTATAGCGGGGGGGCTGGGCAGTATTTT; CDR3 protein: CASSYSGGAGQYF
clone size: many; J gene: TRBJ2-2; D gene: .; V gene: TRBV20-1; CDR3 DNA: TGCAGTGTTCGGGAGACGAACACCGGGGAGCTGTTTTTT; CDR3 protein: CSVRETNTGELFF
clone size: many; J gene: TRBJ2-2; D gene: .; V gene: TRBV2; CDR3 DNA: TGTGCCAGCAGTGTCGCAGCAATGGCGAACACCGGGGAGCTGTTTTTT; CDR3 protein: CASSVAAMANTGELFF
clone size: many; J gene: TRBJ1-4; D gene: TRBD1; V gene: TRBV5-1; CDR3 DNA: TGCGCCAGCAGCCAAGGGACAGGGGCGACTAATGAAAAACTGTTTTTT; CDR3 protein: CASSQGTGATNEKLFF
clone size: .; J gene: TRBJ2-5; D gene: TRBD2; V gene: TRBV7-6; CDR3 DNA: TGTGCCAGCAGCTTATCCTCGGGGGGGCCGAAGACCCAGTACTTC; CDR3 protein: CASSLSSGGPKTQYF
clone size: many; J gene: TRBJ1-3; D gene: .; V gene: TRBV7-2; CDR3 DNA: TGTGCCAGCAGCTTCGTGGGTAACTCTGGAAACACCATATATTTT; CDR3 protein: CASSFVGNSGNTIYF
clone size: .; J gene: TRBJ2-7; D gene: .; V gene: TRBV13; CDR3 DNA: TGTGCCAGCAGCTTAGAAGCGCAGGGTAGCCACGAGCAGTACTTC; CDR3 protein: CASSLEAQGSHEQYF
clone size: many; J gene: TRBJ2-2; D gene: .; V gene: TRBV24-1; CDR3 DNA: TGTGCCACCAGTGATTTCGACCCCGGGGAGCTGTTTTTT; CDR3 protein: CATSDFDPGELFF
clone size: many; J gene: TRBJ2-7; D gene: .; V gene: TRBV20-1; CDR3 DNA: TGCAGTACTTGGGGGGCAAACGAGCAGCAGTACTTC; CDR3 protein: CSTWGANEQQYF
clone size: .; J gene: TRBJ2-1; D gene: .; V gene: TRBV20-1; CDR3 DNA: TGCAGTGCTAGAGATGGAGGGAGGGAGCAGTTCTTC; CDR3 protein: CSARDGGREQFF
clone size: many; J gene: TRBJ2-6; D gene: TRBD1; V gene: TRBV6-6; CDR3 DNA: TGTGCCAGCAGCCCCACCACGGGACAGGGGTCTGGGGCCAACGTCCTGACTTTC; CDR3 protein: CASSPTTGQGSGANVLTF
clone size: many; J gene: TRBJ1-1; D gene: TRBD1; V gene: TRBV12-3/TRBV12-4; CDR3 DNA: TGTGCCAGCAGACGGACGACAGGGCTGAACACTGAAGCTTTCTTT; CDR3 protein: CASRRTTGLNTEAFF
clone size: many; J gene: TRBJ1-4; D gene: .; V gene: TRBV3-1; CDR3 DNA: TGTGCCAGCAGCTTCGGGATTAATGAAAAACTGTTTTTT; CDR3 protein: CASSFGINEKLFF
clone size: many; J gene: TRBJ1-2; D gene: .; V gene: TRBV29-1; CDR3 DNA: TGCAGCGTTGAAGATATACCTTATCTACCCTTC; CDR3 protein: CSVEDIPYLPF
clone size: few; J gene: TRBJ1-1; D gene: TRBD1; V gene: TRBV5-8; CDR3 DNA: TGTGACAGCAGCAAGAACAGGGGGTCGGCTTTCTTT; CDR3 protein: CDSSKNRGSAFF
clone size: many; J gene: TRBJ2-3; D gene: TRBD2; V gene: TRBV5-1; CDR3 DNA: TGCGCCAGCATGCCGGGACTAGCTACAGATACGCAGTATTTT; CDR3 protein: CASMPGLATDTQYF
clone size: many; J gene: TRBJ1-2; D gene: .; V gene: TRBV11-2; CDR3 DNA: TGTGCCAGCAGGGGTTCTGGTTTGGGCTACACCTTC; CDR3 protein: CASRGSGLGYTF
clone size: many; J gene: TRBJ1-5; D gene: .; V gene: TRBV7-2; CDR3 DNA: TGTGCCAGCAGCGCGATGTCAATACAGCCCCAGCATTTT; CDR3 protein: CASSAMSIQPQHF